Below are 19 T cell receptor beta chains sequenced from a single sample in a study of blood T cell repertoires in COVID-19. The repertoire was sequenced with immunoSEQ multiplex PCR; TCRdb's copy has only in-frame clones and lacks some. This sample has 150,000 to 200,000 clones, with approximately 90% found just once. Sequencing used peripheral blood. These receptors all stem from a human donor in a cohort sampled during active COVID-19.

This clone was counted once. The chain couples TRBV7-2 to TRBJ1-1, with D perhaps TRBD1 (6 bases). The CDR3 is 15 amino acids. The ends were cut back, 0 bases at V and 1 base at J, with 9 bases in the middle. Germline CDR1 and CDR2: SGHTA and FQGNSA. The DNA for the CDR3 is TGTGCCAGCAGCTTAGCGGGGGCAAGGAACACTGAAGCTTTCTTT. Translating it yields CASSLAGARNTEAFF.

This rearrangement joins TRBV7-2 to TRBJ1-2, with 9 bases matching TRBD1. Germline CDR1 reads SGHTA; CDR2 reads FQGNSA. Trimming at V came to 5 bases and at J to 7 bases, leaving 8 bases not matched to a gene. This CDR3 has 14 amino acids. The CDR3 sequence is CASSGGQGRSGYTF. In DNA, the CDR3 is TGTGCCAGCAGCGGAGGACAGGGGAGGTCTGGCTACACCTTC.

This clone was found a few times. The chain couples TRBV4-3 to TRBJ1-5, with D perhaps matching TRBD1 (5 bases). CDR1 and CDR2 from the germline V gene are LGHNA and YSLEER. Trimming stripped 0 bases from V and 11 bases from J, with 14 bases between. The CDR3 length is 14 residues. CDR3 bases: TGCGCCAGCAGCCAAGACCGGGGGGTGGGGGCCCAGCATTTT. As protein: CASSQDRGVGAQHF.

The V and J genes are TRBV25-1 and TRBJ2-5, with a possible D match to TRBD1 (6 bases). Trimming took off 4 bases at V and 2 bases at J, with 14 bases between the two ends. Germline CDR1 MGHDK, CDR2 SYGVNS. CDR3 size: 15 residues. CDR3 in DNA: TGTGCCAGCAGTGTTCGTGGGCAGGGGCAAGAGACCCAGTACTTC. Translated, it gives CASSVRGQGQETQYF.

The CDR3 DNA reads TGTGCCAGCTCACCTCAAAGCACAGATACGCAGTATTTT. This gives the protein CASSPQSTDTQYF. The chain couples TRBV18 to TRBJ2-3, with D uncertain. Germline V gene sequence: CDR1 KGHSH, CDR2 LQKENI. CDR3 length: 13 residues. Trimming cost V 3 bases and J 0 bases, with 4 bases left between them.

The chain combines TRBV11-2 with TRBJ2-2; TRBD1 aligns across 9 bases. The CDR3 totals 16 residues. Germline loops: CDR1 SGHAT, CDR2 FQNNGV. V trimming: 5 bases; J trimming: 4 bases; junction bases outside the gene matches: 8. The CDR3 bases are TGTGCCAGCAGCCTCGGACAGGGGTCGGGCACCGGGGAGCTGTTTTTT. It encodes CASSLGQGSGTGELFF.

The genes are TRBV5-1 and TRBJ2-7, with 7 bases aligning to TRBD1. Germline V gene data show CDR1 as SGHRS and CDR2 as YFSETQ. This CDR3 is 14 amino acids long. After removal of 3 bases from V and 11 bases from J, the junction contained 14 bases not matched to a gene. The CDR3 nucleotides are TGCGCCAGCAGCTCCGGGACAGCGTCGAACGGGGAGTACTTC. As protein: CASSSGTASNGEYF.

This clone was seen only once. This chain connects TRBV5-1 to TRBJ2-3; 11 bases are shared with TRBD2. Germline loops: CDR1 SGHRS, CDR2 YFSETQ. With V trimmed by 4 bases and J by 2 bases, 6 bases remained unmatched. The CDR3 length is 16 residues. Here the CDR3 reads CASSPRLAGSTDTQYF. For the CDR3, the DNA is TGCGCCAGCAGCCCTCGACTAGCGGGGTCCACAGATACGCAGTATTTT.

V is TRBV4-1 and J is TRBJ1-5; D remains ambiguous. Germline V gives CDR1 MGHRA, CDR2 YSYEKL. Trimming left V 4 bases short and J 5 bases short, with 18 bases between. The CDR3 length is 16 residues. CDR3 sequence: CASSRAYSQADQPQHF. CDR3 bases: TGCGCCAGCAGCCGAGCTTACAGCCAAGCCGATCAGCCCCAGCATTTT.

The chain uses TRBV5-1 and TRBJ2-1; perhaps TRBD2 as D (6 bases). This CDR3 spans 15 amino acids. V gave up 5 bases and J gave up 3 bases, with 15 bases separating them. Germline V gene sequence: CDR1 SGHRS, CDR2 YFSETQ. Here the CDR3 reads CASRSVSSVYNEQFF. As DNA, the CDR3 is TGCGCCAGCAGGTCCGTCTCTAGCGTCTACAATGAGCAGTTCTTC.

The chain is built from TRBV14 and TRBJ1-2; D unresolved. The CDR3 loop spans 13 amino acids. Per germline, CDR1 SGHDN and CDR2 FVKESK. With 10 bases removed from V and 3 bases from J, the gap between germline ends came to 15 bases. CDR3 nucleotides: TGTGCCACCAGATCGTTCGGTGACTATGGCTACACCTTC. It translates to CATRSFGDYGYTF.

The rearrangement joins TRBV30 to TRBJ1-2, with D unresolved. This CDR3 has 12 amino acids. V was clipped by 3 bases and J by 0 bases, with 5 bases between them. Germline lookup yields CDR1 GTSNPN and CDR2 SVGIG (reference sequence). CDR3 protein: CAWRLTNYGYTF. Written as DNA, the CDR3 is TGTGCCTGGAGACTAACTAACTATGGCTACACCTTC.

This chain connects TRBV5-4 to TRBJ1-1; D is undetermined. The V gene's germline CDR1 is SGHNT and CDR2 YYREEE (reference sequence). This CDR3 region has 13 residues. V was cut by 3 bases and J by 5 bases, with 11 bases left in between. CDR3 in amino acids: CASSWQSRTEAFF. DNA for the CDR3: TGTGCCAGCAGCTGGCAGTCGAGGACTGAAGCTTTCTTT.

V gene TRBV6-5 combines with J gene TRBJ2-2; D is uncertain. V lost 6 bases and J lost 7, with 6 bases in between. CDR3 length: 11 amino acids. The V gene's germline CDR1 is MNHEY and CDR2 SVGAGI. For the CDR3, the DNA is TGTGCCAGCAGGGCCCTCGGGGAGCTGTTTTTT. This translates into CASRALGELFF.

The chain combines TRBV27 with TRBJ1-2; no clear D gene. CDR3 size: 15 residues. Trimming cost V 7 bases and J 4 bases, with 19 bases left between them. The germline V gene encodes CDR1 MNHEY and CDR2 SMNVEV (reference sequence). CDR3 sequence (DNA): TGTGCCAGCACCTTAGAAGCCGGAGGTTTCTATGGCTACACCTTC. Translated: CASTLEAGGFYGYTF.

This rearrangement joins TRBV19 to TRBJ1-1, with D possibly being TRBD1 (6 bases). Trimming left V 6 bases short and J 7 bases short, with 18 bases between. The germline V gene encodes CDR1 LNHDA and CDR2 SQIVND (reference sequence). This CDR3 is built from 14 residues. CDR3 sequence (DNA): TGTGCCAGTAGCCGACCGGGGGGGCTTGGTGAAGCTTTCTTT. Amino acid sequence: CASSRPGGLGEAFF.

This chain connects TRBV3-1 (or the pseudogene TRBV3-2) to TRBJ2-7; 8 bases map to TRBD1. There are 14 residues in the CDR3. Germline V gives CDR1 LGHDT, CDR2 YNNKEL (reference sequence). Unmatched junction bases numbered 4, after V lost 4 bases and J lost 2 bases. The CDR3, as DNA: TGTGCCAGCAGCCCGGGACAGGACGCCTACGAGCAGTACTTC. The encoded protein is CASSPGQDAYEQYF.

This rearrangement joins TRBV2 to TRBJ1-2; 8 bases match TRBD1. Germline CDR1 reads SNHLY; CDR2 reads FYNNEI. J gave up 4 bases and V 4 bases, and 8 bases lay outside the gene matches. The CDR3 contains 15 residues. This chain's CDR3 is CASSGAGGKVYGYTF. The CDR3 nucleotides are TGTGCCAGCAGTGGGGCAGGGGGCAAGGTCTATGGCTACACCTTC.

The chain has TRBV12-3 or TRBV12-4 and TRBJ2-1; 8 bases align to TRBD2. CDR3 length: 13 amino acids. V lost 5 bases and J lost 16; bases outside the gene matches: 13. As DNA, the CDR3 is TGTGCCAGCAGTCCCCCACTAGCGGCCCCCGTCTTCTTC. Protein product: CASSPPLAAPVFF.